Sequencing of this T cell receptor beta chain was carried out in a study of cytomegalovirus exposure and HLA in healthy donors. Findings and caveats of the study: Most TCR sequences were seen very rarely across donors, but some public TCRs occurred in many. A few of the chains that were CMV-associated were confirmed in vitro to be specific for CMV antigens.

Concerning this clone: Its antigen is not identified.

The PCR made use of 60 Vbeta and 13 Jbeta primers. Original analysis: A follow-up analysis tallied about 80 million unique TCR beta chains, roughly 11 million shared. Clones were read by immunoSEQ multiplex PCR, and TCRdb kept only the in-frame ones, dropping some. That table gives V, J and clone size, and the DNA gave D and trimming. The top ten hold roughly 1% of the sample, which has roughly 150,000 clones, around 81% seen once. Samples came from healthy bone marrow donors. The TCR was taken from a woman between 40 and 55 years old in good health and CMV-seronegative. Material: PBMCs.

Here the CDR3 reads CASSLLWTAANTEAFF. The DNA for the CDR3 is TGTGCCAGCAGCCTGCTCTGGACAGCAGCGAACACTGAAGCTTTCTTT. The chain employs TRBV13 and TRBJ1-1, with D possibly being TRBD1 (6 bases). The CDR3 spans 16 residues. CDR1 and CDR2 (germline): PRHDT, FYEKMQ (reference sequence). Trimming took 5 bases from V and 1 from J, leaving 17 bases between them.